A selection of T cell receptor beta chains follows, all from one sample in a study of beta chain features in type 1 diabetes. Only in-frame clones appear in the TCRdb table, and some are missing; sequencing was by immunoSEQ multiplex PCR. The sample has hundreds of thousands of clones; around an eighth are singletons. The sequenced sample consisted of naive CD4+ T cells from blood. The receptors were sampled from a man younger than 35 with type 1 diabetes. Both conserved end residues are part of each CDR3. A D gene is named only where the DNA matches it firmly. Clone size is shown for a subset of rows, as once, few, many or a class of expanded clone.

TGTGCCAGCAGCTTATTGGAGACCCAGTACTTC,CASSLLETQYF,TRBJ2-5,-,-,TRBV7-9
TGCAGCGGCCTAGCGGGGGGGAGAGAGACCCAGTACTTC,CSGLAGGRETQYF,TRBJ2-5,-,TRBD2,TRBV29-1
TGTGCCAGCACCAGGATGAATGAGCAGTTCTTC,CASTRMNEQFF,TRBJ2-1,-,-,TRBV2
TGTGCCAGCAGCCCGAGCACCGGGACTAGCGGTTACCAGCAGTACTTC,CASSPSTGTSGYQQYF,TRBJ2-7,few,TRBD2,TRBV5-4
TGCGCCAGCAGCCAAGGAGGTGGACACACAGAGACCCAGTACTTC,CASSQGGGHTETQYF,TRBJ2-5,-,-,TRBV4-1
TGTGCCAGCAGCTCCTATGCGGAGACCCAGTACTTC,CASSSYAETQYF,TRBJ2-5,few,-,TRBV7-2
TGCAGCGTTCTTAGGGGAGGAGGCACCGGGGAGCTGTTTTTT,CSVLRGGGTGELFF,TRBJ2-2,-,-,TRBV29-1
TGTGCCAGCTCACCGGACAGGGTTCGATTAAACATTCAGTACTTC,CASSPDRVRLNIQYF,TRBJ2-4,-,TRBD1,TRBV18
TGTGCCAGCAGCTTAGCGGGGGTTGAAGCTTTCTTT,CASSLAGVEAFF,TRBJ1-1,few,-,TRBV7-2
TGTGCCTGGAGTTTAGCCTACGAGCAGTACTTC,CAWSLAYEQYF,TRBJ2-7,few,-,TRBV30
TGCGCCAGCAGCCGGGACAGGGTTAACTCACCCCTCCACTTT,CASSRDRVNSPLHF,TRBJ1-6,-,TRBD1,TRBV5-1
TGTGCCAGCAGCAAGGGACTAGCGGGGGTCACAGATACGCAGTATTTT,CASSKGLAGVTDTQYF,TRBJ2-3,few,TRBD2,TRBV5-4
TGTGCCAGCAGCAGATCGCCAGACTATGGCTACACCTTC,CASSRSPDYGYTF,TRBJ1-2,-,-,TRBV5-4
TGTGCCAGCAGCCCCGCCGGACAGTCCAGCTCCTATAATTCACCCCTCCACTTT,CASSPAGQSSSYNSPLHF,TRBJ1-6,-,-,TRBV7-3
TGTGCCAGCAGCTCCGGGACTAGCGGGATAGGTGAGCAGTTCTTC,CASSSGTSGIGEQFF,TRBJ2-1,few,TRBD2,TRBV6-6
TGTGCCAGCAGTGAAGGAGGACGTCGGAGCTCCTATAATTCACCCCTCCACTTT,CASSEGGRRSSYNSPLHF,TRBJ1-6,few,-,TRBV25-1
TGTGCCAGCAGGTACTACGGCGAGCCCCAGCATTTT,CASRYYGEPQHF,TRBJ1-5,few,-,TRBV7-2
TGTGCCAGCAGCTCCGACCGGACAGGGCCAGATACGCAGTATTTT,CASSSDRTGPDTQYF,TRBJ2-3,few,TRBD1,TRBV7-9
TGCGCCAGTTTTGGTGAAGAGACCCAGTACTTC,CASFGEETQYF,TRBJ2-5,-,-,TRBV5-1
TGTGCCTGGGCGGGGGGCCCCAATCAGCCCCAGCATTTT,CAWAGGPNQPQHF,TRBJ1-5,-,-,TRBV30
TGTGCCAGCAGTGAAGGGGGGGCACCCACTGAAGCTTTCTTT,CASSEGGAPTEAFF,TRBJ1-1,-,-,TRBV2
TGTGCCAGCAGTGGGCAGCCCAACACTGAAGCTTTCTTT,CASSGQPNTEAFF,TRBJ1-1,-,-,TRBV6-1
TGTGCCAGCAGCTTAGGGGACGAGCAGTACTTC,CASSLGDEQYF,TRBJ2-7,few,-,TRBV7-3
TGTGCCAGCAGCCCCTTTGGTGCGTTTAGCTCTGGGGCCAACGTCCTGACTTTC,CASSPFGAFSSGANVLTF,TRBJ2-6,-,-,TRBV5-6
TGTGCCAGCAGCGTCAGTAGTAGCACAGATACGCAGTATTTT,CASSVSSSTDTQYF,TRBJ2-3,few,-,TRBV9
TGTGCCAGCAGCTTAGGGGGACGTTACAATGAGCAGTTCTTC,CASSLGGRYNEQFF,TRBJ2-1,-,-,TRBV11-2
TGTGCCATCGTGGAAGACAGGGGGTACGCCGAGCAGTACTTC,CAIVEDRGYAEQYF,TRBJ2-7,-,TRBD1,TRBV10-3
TGTGCCAGCAGCGTAGAAGGGGTCTACTCCTACAATGAGCAGTTCTTC,CASSVEGVYSYNEQFF,TRBJ2-1,few,-,TRBV9
TGTGCCAGCAGCTTTTATCAGGGGTCGAACACCGGGGAGCTGTTTTTT,CASSFYQGSNTGELFF,TRBJ2-2,-,-,TRBV11-3
TGCAGCGCCCGGGGTAACGCAACTAATGAAAAACTGTTTTTT,CSARGNATNEKLFF,TRBJ1-4,-,-,TRBV29-1
TGTGCCACCTCAGCGAGACTTACAACAGATACGCAGTATTTT,CATSARLTTDTQYF,TRBJ2-3,-,-,TRBV15
TGTGCCAGCAGTCAACCGGGCACCCTCCTTTACTTC,CASSQPGTLLYF,TRBJ2-7,-,-,TRBV6-6
TGTGCCAGCAGTGTCGGACAGAACACTGAAGCTTTCTTT,CASSVGQNTEAFF,TRBJ1-1,-,-,TRBV6-1